These 9 T cell receptor beta chains were sequenced from one sample in a study of T cell repertoires in cytomegalovirus infection. TCRdb reanalysed the reads using MiXCR and keeps one entry per CDR3 protein. Among roughly 800,000 distinct CDR3 sequences, about 29% were seen once, and the ten largest hold 13%. No antigen is known for these receptors. The sample in question was cultured CD8+ T cells from PBMCs, obtained from culture after CMV antigen stimulation. The receptors come from a human donor in good health (CMV status not recorded). Some clones in this sample may be carry-over from other donors' samples.

Details on this clonotype: The germline gene is not matched at one end of the junction; a read error may be the cause. CDR3: CASSLTSGVEVF. CDR3 DNA: TGTGCCAGCAGTTTGACTAGCGGGGTCGAAGTCTTC. This rearrangement joins TRBV27 to TRBJ2-1, with 11 bases aligning to TRBD2. Germline V gene lookup returns CDR1 MNHEY and CDR2 SMNVEV (reference sequence). This CDR3 region has 12 residues.

The sample holds many counts of this clonotype. V is TRBV7-2 and J is TRBJ2-1, with TRBD2 as a possible D gene (6 bases). Per the germline V gene, CDR1 is SGHTA and CDR2 is FQGNSA. Trimming left V 2 bases short and J 8 bases short, with 19 bases between. This CDR3 has 16 residues. The CDR3 coding sequence is TGTGCCAGCAGCTTAATTGCGGGGCCCCAGGATGATGAGCAGTTCTTC. It codes for CASSLIAGPQDDEQFF. The variable domain in full, with the rest retrieved from reference TRBV7-2 and TRBJ2-1, is GAGVSQSPSNKVTEKGKDVELRCDPISGHTALYWYRQSLGQGLEFLIYFQGNSAPDKSGLPSDRFSAERTGGSVSTLTIQRTQQEDSAVYLCASSLIAGPQDDEQFFGPGTRLTVL.

This clonotype was detected a few times. This CDR3 is CASSLIGQSEQYV. Written as DNA, the CDR3 is TGTGCCAGCAGTTTAATAGGACAGAGCGAGCAGTACGTC. The chain has TRBV28 and TRBJ2-7; tentatively, D is TRBD1 (6 bases). CDR3 length: 13 amino acids. With 2 bases removed from V and 6 bases from J, the gap between germline ends came to 11 bases. Per germline, CDR1 MDHEN and CDR2 SYDVKM.

The chain is built from TRBV5-1 and TRBJ2-7; 9 nucleotides agree with TRBD2. Trimming at V came to 0 bases and at J to 4 bases, leaving 5 bases not matched to a gene. The germline V gene has CDR1 SGHRS and CDR2 YFSETQ. The CDR3 is 15 residues long. The CDR3 sequence: CASSLARAGGYEQYF. CDR3 in DNA: TGCGCCAGCAGCTTGGCCAGAGCGGGGGGATACGAGCAGTACTTC.

By sample fraction, this clonotype is medium-sized. The V gene is TRBV7-9, the J gene TRBJ2-1; D possibly uses TRBD1 or TRBD2 (5 bases each). The CDR3 has 13 amino acids. Deletions cut 4 bases from V and 14 bases from J, with 18 bases between. CDR1 is SEHNR and CDR2 is FQNEAQ in the germline V gene (reference sequence). The DNA of the CDR3 is TGTGCCAGCAGCTCCTCCGGGGCCATGAAAGAGTTCTTC. It translates to CASSSSGAMKEFF.

The CDR3: CASSLNGPVSTDTQYF. The CDR3 DNA is TGTGCCAGCAGCTTAAACGGGCCGGTAAGCACAGATACGCAGTATTTT. The V call is TRBV11-2, the J call TRBJ2-3; D is uncertain. Looked up from germline, CDR1 is SGHAT and CDR2 is FQNNGV. Trimming left V 2 bases short and J 0 bases short, with 12 bases between. CDR3 size: 16 residues.

The table lists this clonotype with a few counts. J is TRBJ2-5 and V is TRBV19, with TRBD1 matching over 9 bases. With 3 bases clipped from V and 3 bases from J, the junction kept 5 bases outside the gene matches. Germline values: CDR1 LNHDA, CDR2 SQIVND (reference sequence). CDR3 length: 15 residues. The CDR3 DNA reads as TGTGCCAGTAGTATGGACAGGGGAGGGAAAGAGACCCAGTACTTC. Amino acids: CASSMDRGGKETQYF.

This clonotype appeared a few times. This sequence joins TRBV5-5 and TRBJ2-7, with TRBD1 matching over 7 bases. Trimming removed 1 base from V and 1 base from J; junction bases left unmatched: 2. This CDR3 has 14 residues. CDR1 is SGHKS and CDR2 is YYEKEE in the germline V gene (reference sequence). Written as DNA, the CDR3 is TGTGCCAGCAGCTTGAGCAGGGGGTCCTACGAGCAGTACTTC. Its translation: CASSLSRGSYEQYF.

This chain uses TRBV3-1 with TRBJ2-3; D not resolved. The V gene lost 1 base and the J gene lost 0 bases, with 20 bases spanning the gap. Germline loops: CDR1 LGHDT, CDR2 YNNKEL (reference sequence). The CDR3 length is 19 residues. CDR3 DNA sequence: TGTGCCAGCAGCCAAGTATTAACTTTAGACGGCCGAAGCACAGATACGCAGTATTTT. Translated: CASSQVLTLDGRSTDTQYF.